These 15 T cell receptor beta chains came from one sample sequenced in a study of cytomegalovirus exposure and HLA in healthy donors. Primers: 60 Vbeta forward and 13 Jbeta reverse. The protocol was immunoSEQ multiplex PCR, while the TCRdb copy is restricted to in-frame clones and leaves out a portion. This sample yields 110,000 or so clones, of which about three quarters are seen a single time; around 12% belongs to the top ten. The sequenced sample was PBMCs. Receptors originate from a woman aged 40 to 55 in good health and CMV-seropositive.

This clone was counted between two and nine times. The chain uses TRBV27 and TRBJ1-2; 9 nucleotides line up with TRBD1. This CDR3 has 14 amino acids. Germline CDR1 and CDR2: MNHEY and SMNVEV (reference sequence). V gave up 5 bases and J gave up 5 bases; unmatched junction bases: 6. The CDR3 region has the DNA TGTGCCAGCAGTGTGGGACAGGGACGATATGGCTACACCTTC. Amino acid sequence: CASSVGQGRYGYTF.

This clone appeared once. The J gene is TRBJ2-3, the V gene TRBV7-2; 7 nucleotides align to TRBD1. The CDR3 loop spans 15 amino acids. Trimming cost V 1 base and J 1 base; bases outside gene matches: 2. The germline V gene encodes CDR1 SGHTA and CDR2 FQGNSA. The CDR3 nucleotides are TGTGCCAGCAGCTTAGTAGGGGGCCGCACAGATACGCAGTATTTT. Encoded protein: CASSLVGGRTDTQYF.

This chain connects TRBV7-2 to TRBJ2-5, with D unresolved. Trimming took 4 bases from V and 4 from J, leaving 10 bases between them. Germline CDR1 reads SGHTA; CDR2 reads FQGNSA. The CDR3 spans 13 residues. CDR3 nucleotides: TGTGCCAGCAGCTCAGAGGAGCGAGAGACCCAGTACTTC. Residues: CASSSEERETQYF.

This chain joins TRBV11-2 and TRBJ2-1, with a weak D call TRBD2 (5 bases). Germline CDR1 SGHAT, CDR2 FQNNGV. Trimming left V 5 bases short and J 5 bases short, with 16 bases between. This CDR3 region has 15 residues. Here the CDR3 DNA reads TGTGCCAGCAGCCATACCGGAGGCTACGACAATGAGCAGTTCTTC. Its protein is CASSHTGGYDNEQFF. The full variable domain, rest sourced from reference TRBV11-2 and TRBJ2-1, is EAGVAQSPRYKIIEKRQSVAFWCNPISGHATLYWYQQILGQGPKLLIQFQNNGVVDDSQLPKDRFSAERLKGVDSTLKIQPAKLEDSAVYLCASSHTGGYDNEQFFGPGTRLTVL.

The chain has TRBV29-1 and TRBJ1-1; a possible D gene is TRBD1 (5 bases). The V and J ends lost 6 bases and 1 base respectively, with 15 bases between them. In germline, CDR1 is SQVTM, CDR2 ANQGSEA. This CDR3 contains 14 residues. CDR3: CSVRHGGGNTEAFF. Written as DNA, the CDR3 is TGCAGCGTGCGTCATGGGGGAGGGAACACTGAAGCTTTCTTT. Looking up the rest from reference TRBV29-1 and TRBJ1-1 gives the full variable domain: SAVISQKPSRDICQRGTSLTIQCQVDSQVTMMFWYRQQPGQSLTLIATANQGSEATYESGFVIDKFPISRPNLTFSTLTVSNMSPEDSSIYLCSVRHGGGNTEAFFGQGTRLTVV.

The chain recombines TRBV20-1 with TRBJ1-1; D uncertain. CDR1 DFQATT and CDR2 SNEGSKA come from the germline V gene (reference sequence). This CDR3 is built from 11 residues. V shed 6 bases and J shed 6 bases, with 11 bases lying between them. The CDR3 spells CSAEVLAEAFF. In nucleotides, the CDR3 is TGCAGTGCGGAGGTTTTAGCTGAAGCTTTCTTT.

The CDR3 reads CTSSHGPNTEAFF. The CDR3 nucleotides read TGCACCAGCAGCCATGGCCCGAACACTGAAGCTTTCTTT. The chain has TRBV1 and TRBJ1-1; the table's D call, TRBD1, was not checked against the DNA. TRBV1 is tagged as a pseudogene. There are 13 residues in the CDR3.

The CDR3 here is CASSLTGNTEAFF. The CDR3 DNA follows: TGTGCCAGCAGCTTAACAGGGAACACTGAAGCTTTCTTT. The V call is TRBV7-8, the J call TRBJ1-1, with D maybe TRBD1 (5 bases). The CDR3 runs 13 residues. With 2 bases removed from V and 1 base from J, the gap between germline ends came to 5 bases. The germline gives CDR1 SGHVS, CDR2 FQNEAQ.

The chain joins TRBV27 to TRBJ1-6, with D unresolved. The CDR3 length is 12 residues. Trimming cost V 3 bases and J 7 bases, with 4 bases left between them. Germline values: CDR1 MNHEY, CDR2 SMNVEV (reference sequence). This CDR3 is CASSFPNSPLHF. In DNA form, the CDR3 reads TGTGCCAGCAGTTTCCCGAATTCACCCCTCCACTTT.

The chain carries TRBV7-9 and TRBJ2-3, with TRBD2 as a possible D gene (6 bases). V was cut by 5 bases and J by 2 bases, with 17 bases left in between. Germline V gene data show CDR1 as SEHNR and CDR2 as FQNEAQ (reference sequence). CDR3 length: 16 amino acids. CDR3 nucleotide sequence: TGTGCCAGCAGCCCTAGGGGACTCCTGTCCACAGATACGCAGTATTTT. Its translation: CASSPRGLLSTDTQYF.

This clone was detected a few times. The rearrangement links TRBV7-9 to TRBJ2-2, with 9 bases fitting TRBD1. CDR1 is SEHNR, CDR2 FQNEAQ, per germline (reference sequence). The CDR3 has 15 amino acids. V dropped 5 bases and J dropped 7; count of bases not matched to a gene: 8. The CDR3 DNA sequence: TGTGCCAGCAGCGCCCACAGGGGGCGCGTCGGGGAGCTGTTTTTT. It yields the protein CASSAHRGRVGELFF.

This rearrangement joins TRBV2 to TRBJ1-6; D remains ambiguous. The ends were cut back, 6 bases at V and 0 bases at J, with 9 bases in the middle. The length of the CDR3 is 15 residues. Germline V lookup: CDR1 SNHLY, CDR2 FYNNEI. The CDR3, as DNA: TGTGCCAGCAGCCAAACTAGCTCCTATAATTCACCCCTCCACTTT. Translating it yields CASSQTSSYNSPLHF. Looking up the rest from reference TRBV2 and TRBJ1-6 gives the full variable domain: EPEVTQTPSHQVTQMGQEVILRCVPISNHLYFYWYRQILGQKVEFLVSFYNNEISEKSEIFDDQFSVERPDGSNFTLKIRSTKLEDSAMYFCASSQTSSYNSPLHFGNGTRLTVT.

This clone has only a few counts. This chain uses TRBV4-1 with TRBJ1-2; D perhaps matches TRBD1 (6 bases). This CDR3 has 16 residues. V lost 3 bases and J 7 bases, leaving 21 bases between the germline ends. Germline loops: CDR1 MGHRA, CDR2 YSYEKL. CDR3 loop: CASSQAQGGAILGYTF. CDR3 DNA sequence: TGCGCCAGCAGCCAGGCACAGGGTGGGGCGATTCTTGGCTACACCTTC.

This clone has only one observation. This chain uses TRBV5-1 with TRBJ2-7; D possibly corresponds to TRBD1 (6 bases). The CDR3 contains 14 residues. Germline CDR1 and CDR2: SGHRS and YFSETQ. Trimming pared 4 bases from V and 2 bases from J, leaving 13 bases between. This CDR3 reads CASSPLTGAYEQYF. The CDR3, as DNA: TGCGCCAGCAGCCCTCTGACAGGAGCCTACGAGCAGTACTTC.

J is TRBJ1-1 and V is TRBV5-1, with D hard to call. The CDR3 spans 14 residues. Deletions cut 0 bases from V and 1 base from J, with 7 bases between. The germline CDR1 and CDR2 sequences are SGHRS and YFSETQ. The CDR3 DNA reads TGCGCCAGCAGCTTGGACAACCCGAACACTGAAGCTTTCTTT. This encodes CASSLDNPNTEAFF.